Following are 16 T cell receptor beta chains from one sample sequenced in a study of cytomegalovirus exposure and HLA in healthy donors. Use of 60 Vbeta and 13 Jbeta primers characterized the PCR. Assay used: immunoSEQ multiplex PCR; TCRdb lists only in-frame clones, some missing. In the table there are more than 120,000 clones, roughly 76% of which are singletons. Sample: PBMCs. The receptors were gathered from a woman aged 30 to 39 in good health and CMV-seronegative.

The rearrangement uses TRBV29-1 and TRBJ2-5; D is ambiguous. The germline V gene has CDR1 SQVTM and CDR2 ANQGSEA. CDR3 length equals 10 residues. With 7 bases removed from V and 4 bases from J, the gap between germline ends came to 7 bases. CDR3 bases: TGCAGCGCCCAAGCAGAGACCCAGTACTTC. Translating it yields CSAQAETQYF.

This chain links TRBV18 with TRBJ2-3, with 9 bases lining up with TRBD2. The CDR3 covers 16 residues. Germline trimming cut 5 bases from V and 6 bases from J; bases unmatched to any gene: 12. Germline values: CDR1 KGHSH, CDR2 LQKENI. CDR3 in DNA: TGTGCCAGCTCATCCCTATTCGGCGGGGGGGAGGATACGCAGTATTTT. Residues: CASSSLFGGGEDTQYF.

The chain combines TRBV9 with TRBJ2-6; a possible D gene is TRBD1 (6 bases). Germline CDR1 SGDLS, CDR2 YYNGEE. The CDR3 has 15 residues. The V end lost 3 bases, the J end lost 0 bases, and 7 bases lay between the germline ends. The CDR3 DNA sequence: TGTGCCAGCAGCGCCAGGGGCTCTGGGGCCAACGTCCTGACTTTC. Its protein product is CASSARGSGANVLTF.

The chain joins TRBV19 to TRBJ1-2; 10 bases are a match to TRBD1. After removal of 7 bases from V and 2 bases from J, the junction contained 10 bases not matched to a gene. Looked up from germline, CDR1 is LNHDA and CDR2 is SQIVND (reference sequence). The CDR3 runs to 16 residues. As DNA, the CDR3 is TGTGCCAGTATCGGGGACAGGGGCCGGTCCAACTATGGCTACACCTTC. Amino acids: CASIGDRGRSNYGYTF.

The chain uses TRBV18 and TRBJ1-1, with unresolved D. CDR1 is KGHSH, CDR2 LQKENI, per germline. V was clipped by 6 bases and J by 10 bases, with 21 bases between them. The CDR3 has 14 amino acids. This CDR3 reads CASSLLDKTRGAFF. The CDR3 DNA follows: TGTGCCAGCTCCCTCCTCGACAAGACCCGGGGAGCTTTCTTT. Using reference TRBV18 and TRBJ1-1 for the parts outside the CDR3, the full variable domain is NAGVMQNPRHLVRRRGQEARLRCSPMKGHSHVYWYRQLPEEGLKFMVYLQKENIIDESGMPKERFSAEFPKEGPSILRIQQVVRGDSAAYFCASSLLDKTRGAFFGQGTRLTVV.

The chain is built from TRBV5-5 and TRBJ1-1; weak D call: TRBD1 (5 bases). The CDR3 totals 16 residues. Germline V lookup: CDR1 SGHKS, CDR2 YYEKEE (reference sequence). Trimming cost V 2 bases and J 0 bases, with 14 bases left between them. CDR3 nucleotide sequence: TGTGCCAGCAGCTTTGATTGGGGGGTAGTGAACACTGAAGCTTTCTTT. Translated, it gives CASSFDWGVVNTEAFF.

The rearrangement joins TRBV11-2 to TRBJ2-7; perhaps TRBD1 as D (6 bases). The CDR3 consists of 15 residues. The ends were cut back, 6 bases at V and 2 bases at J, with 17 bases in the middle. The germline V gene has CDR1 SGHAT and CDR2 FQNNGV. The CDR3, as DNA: TGTGCCAGCAGAATTGGGGGCTACCTAACCTACGAGCAGTACTTC. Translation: CASRIGGYLTYEQYF.

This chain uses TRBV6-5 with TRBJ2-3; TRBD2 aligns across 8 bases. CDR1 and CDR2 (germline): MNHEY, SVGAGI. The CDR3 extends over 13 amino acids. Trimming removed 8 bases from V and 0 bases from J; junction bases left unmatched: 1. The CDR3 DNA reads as TGTGCCAGCCAGCGGGGGAGCACAGATACGCAGTATTTT. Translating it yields CASQRGSTDTQYF.

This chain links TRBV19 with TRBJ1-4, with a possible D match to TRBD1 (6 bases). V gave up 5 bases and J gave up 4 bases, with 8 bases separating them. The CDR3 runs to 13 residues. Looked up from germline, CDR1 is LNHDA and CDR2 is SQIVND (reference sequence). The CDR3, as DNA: TGTGCCAGTAGTCCGGGACATAATGAAAAACTGTTTTTT. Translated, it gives CASSPGHNEKLFF.

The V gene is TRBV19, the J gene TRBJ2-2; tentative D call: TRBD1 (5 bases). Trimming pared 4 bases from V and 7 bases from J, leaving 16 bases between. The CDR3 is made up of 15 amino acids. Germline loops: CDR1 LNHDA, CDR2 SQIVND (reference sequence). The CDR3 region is CASSKAQGSVGELFF. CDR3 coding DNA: TGTGCCAGTAGTAAAGCGCAGGGAAGTGTCGGGGAGCTGTTTTTT.

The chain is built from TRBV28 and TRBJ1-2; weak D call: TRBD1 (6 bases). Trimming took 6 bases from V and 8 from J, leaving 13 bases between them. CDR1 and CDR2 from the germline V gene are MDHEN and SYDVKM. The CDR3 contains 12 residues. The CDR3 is CASSSTGRGYTF. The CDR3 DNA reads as TGTGCCAGCAGCTCCACAGGGCGGGGCTACACCTTC.

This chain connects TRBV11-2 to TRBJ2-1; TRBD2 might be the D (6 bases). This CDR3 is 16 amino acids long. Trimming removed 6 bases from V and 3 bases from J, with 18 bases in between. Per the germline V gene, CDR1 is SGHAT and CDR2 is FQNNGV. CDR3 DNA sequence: TGTGCCAGCAGAGAGGCCGGGAGATTCTACTACAATGAGCAGTTCTTC. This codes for CASREAGRFYYNEQFF.

The CDR3 nucleotides read TGTGCCAGCAGCCCGAGGGACACCCCTTGGGAGACCCAGTACTTC. Translated, it gives CASSPRDTPWETQYF. The chain joins TRBV5-4 to TRBJ2-5, with a possible D match to TRBD1 (6 bases). The CDR3 spans 15 residues. V dropped 4 bases and J dropped 5 bases, with 18 bases sitting between them. The V gene's germline CDR1 is SGHNT and CDR2 YYREEE (reference sequence).

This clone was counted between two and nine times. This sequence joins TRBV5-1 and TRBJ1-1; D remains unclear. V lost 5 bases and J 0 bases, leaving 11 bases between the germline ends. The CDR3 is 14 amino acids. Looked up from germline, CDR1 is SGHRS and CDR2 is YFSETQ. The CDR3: CASRPGGMNTEAFF. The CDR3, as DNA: TGCGCCAGCAGACCGGGAGGCATGAACACTGAAGCTTTCTTT.

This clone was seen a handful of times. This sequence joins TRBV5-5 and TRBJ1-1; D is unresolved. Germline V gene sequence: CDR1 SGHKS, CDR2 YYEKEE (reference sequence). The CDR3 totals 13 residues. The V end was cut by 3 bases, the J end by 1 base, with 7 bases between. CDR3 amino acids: CASSSLRNTEAFF. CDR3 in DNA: TGTGCCAGCAGCTCCCTGCGGAACACTGAAGCTTTCTTT.

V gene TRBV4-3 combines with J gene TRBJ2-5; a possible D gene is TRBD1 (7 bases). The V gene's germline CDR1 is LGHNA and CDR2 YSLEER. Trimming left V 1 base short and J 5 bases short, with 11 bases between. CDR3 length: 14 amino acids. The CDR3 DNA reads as TGCGCCAGCAGCCAAGTACCAGGGGGGGAGACCCAGTACTTC. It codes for CASSQVPGGETQYF.